What follows are 27 T cell receptor beta chains derived from one specimen sequenced in a study of control samples from healthy donors and cancer patients (dated by TCRdb to the early 2020s). The library was built by means of the immunoSEQ multiplex PCR assay. The table was pulled from immuneACCESS by TCRdb, which kept in-frame rearrangements only. Such tables lose some clones; where checked, under half of the loss comes from unresolved V genes, and the rest has no known cause. The sample table records fewer than 200,000 clones; under 96% of these occur just once. Approximately 1% of the sample comes from the top ten. The sample taken for sequencing was blood. These receptors were taken from a woman under 40 in good health.

This chain connects TRBV30 to TRBJ2-7, with TRBD1 matching 7 bases. The germline V gene has CDR1 GTSNPN and CDR2 SVGIG (reference sequence). The CDR3 consists of 15 residues. The ends lost 4 bases at V and 2 bases at J; junction bases unmatched: 11. DNA of the CDR3: TGTGCCTGGACCCCAAGGACAGGAGGTGCCTACGAGCAGTACTTC. Protein sequence: CAWTPRTGGAYEQYF.

The rearrangement uses TRBV5-4 and TRBJ1-2; perhaps TRBD1 as D (5 bases). The CDR3 consists of 14 residues. V was clipped by 2 bases and J by 3 bases, with 11 bases between them. Germline loops: CDR1 SGHNT, CDR2 YYREEE (reference sequence). In nucleotides, the CDR3 is TGTGCCAGCAGCTTAGTAGGGGTGGACTATGGCTACACCTTC. As protein: CASSLVGVDYGYTF.

This sequence joins TRBV9 and TRBJ2-1, with 12 nucleotides matching TRBD2. Trimming took 4 bases from V and 6 from J; bases not matched to a gene: 8. CDR3 length equals 16 residues. Germline V gives CDR1 SGDLS, CDR2 YYNGEE. CDR3 loop: CASSLRLAGDRNEQFF. The CDR3 coding sequence is TGTGCCAGCAGCTTGAGACTAGCGGGGGACCGCAATGAGCAGTTCTTC.

The J gene is TRBJ2-1, the V gene TRBV9; no reliable D call. The germline V gene has CDR1 SGDLS and CDR2 YYNGEE. This CDR3 has 13 residues. V was pared by 2 bases and J by 10 bases, with 13 bases between. The CDR3 DNA is TGTGCCAGCAGCGTCGGTGGGGAATGGGAGCAGTTCTTC. This sequence encodes CASSVGGEWEQFF.

This clone has a single count. The chain recombines TRBV28 with TRBJ2-7; D gene uncertain. The CDR3 extends over 14 amino acids. Per germline, CDR1 MDHEN and CDR2 SYDVKM. Trimming took off 5 bases at V and 3 bases at J, with 14 bases between the two ends. This CDR3 reads CASSPPSTVYEQYF. Here the CDR3 DNA reads TGTGCCAGCAGTCCCCCTTCTACAGTCTACGAGCAGTACTTC.

This clone has only one observation. The J gene is TRBJ1-2, the V gene TRBV28; perhaps TRBD1 as D (5 bases). The CDR3 contains 13 residues. V gave up 8 bases and J gave up 0 bases, with 10 bases separating them. The germline gives CDR1 MDHEN, CDR2 SYDVKM. The CDR3 nucleotides are TGTGCCAGCTGGGACGGAGCTAACTATGGCTACACCTTC. This encodes CASWDGANYGYTF.

The V call is TRBV27, the J call TRBJ2-1, with TRBD1 identical over 7 bases. The V and J ends lost 5 bases and 7 bases, in that order; junction bases with no gene match: 14. Germline CDR1 and CDR2: MNHEY and SMNVEV (reference sequence). This CDR3 is built from 16 residues. In nucleotides, the CDR3 is TGTGCCAGCAGTATGGCCGGGACAGAGCGTCTTAATGAGCAGTTCTTC. Amino acids: CASSMAGTERLNEQFF.

The rearrangement uses TRBV27 and TRBJ2-1; D may correspond to TRBD1 or TRBD2 (5 bases each). The V gene lost 0 bases and the J gene lost 5 bases, with 11 bases spanning the gap. The germline V gene encodes CDR1 MNHEY and CDR2 SMNVEV (reference sequence). The CDR3 contains 15 residues. CDR3 amino acids: CASSLSGESDNEQFF. The CDR3, as DNA: TGTGCCAGCAGTTTATCAGGGGAGTCTGACAATGAGCAGTTCTTC.

The gene calls are TRBV30 and TRBJ1-4, with TRBD1 as a possible D gene (6 bases). V was cut by 7 bases and J by 3 bases, with 12 bases left in between. There are 13 residues in the CDR3. From germline, CDR1 is GTSNPN and CDR2 SVGIG (reference sequence). CDR3 DNA sequence: TGTGCCTTAAGGGGGAATGCTAATGAAAAACTGTTTTTT. Its protein product is CALRGNANEKLFF.

The chain has TRBV4-1 and TRBJ1-1; D not resolved. Germline CDR1 and CDR2: MGHRA and YSYEKL. The length of the CDR3 is 16 residues. Trimming cost V 0 bases and J 4 bases, with 15 bases left between them. CDR3 loop: CASSQDPPGPSTEAFF. CDR3 nucleotide sequence: TGCGCCAGCAGCCAAGATCCGCCCGGGCCCAGCACTGAAGCTTTCTTT.

The table lists this clone with a count of one. The rearrangement uses TRBV7-9 and TRBJ1-1; D is ambiguous. Germline V gene data show CDR1 as SEHNR and CDR2 as FQNEAQ (reference sequence). V dropped 5 bases and J dropped 2 bases, with 6 bases sitting between them. The CDR3 loop spans 12 amino acids. CDR3 sequence: CASSLYNTEAFF. The CDR3 nucleotides read TGTGCCAGCAGCCTGTACAACACTGAAGCTTTCTTT.

The CDR3 nucleotides read TGCGCCAGCAGCGAAGGGCCGGGCGAGGGCACAGATACGCAGTATTTT. It specifies CASSEGPGEGTDTQYF. The rearrangement links TRBV5-1 to TRBJ2-3, with D hard to call. The CDR3 covers 16 residues. The germline V gene has CDR1 SGHRS and CDR2 YFSETQ. V dropped 4 bases and J dropped 1 base, with 16 bases sitting between them.

The chain carries TRBV28 and TRBJ1-2, with D unclear. The CDR3 is 14 residues long. V was trimmed by 1 base and J by 6 bases, leaving 12 bases between them. From germline, CDR1 is MDHEN and CDR2 SYDVKM. CDR3 loop: CASSLSSGGNGYTF. CDR3 DNA: TGTGCCAGCAGTTTATCCTCGGGAGGGAATGGCTACACCTTC.

The DNA for the CDR3 is TGTGCCAGCTCACCACGCTCGGGGGATCAGCCCCAGCATTTT. As protein: CASSPRSGDQPQHF. The chain joins TRBV18 to TRBJ1-5; perhaps TRBD1 as D (5 bases). The CDR3 has 14 amino acids. The germline V gene encodes CDR1 KGHSH and CDR2 LQKENI. V was pared by 1 base and J by 5 bases, with 9 bases between.

The sample holds a few counts of this clone. The V call is TRBV5-1, the J call TRBJ1-1; the D gene is possibly TRBD1 (5 bases). The CDR3 spans 14 residues. Trimming stripped 0 bases from V and 4 bases from J, with 10 bases between. CDR1 SGHRS and CDR2 YFSETQ come from the germline V gene. CDR3: CASSLAGMGTEAFF. The CDR3 bases are TGCGCCAGCAGCTTGGCAGGGATGGGCACTGAAGCTTTCTTT. Drawing the rest from reference TRBV5-1 and TRBJ1-1, the complete variable domain is KAGVTQTPRYLIKTRGQQVTLSCSPISGHRSVSWYQQTPGQGLQFLFEYFSETQRNKGNFPGRFSGRQFSNSRSEMNVSTLELGDSALYLCASSLAGMGTEAFFGQGTRLTVV.

CDR3 bases: TGCAGTGCTAGCTTAACTAAGGAGCTGTTTTTT. It specifies CSASLTKELFF. The rearrangement uses TRBV20-1 and TRBJ2-2; D ambiguous. In germline, CDR1 is DFQATT, CDR2 SNEGSKA (reference sequence). Trimming left V 3 bases short and J 10 bases short, with 9 bases between. The CDR3 has 11 amino acids.

The J gene is TRBJ1-1, the V gene TRBV7-9; D is ambiguous. The CDR3 totals 12 residues. Germline V gene data show CDR1 as SEHNR and CDR2 as FQNEAQ (reference sequence). The DNA of the CDR3 is TGTGCTTTACAGACGGTGAACACTGAAGCTTTCTTT. It yields the protein CALQTVNTEAFF.

The genes are TRBV6-4 and TRBJ2-2; 9 nucleotides align to TRBD2. V was clipped by 0 bases and J by 4 bases; unmatched bases: 0. Germline V gives CDR1 MRHNA, CDR2 SNTAGT. CDR3 length: 15 amino acids. CDR3 protein: CASSDSREGTGELFF. In DNA, the CDR3 is TGTGCCAGCAGTGACTCGCGGGAGGGCACCGGGGAGCTGTTTTTT.

This chain links TRBV28 with TRBJ1-5; TRBD1 aligns across 7 bases. Germline CDR1 MDHEN, CDR2 SYDVKM. The CDR3 has 13 amino acids. The V gene end was trimmed by 8 bases and the J gene end by 4 bases; junction bases not matched to a gene: 5. The CDR3 region has the DNA TGTGCCAGCCGCATGACAGGGAATCAGCCCCAGCATTTT. Its protein product is CASRMTGNQPQHF.

The rearrangement joins TRBV4-1 to TRBJ2-7, with D perhaps matching TRBD1 or TRBD2 (5 bases each). V dropped 6 bases and J dropped 5 bases, with 20 bases sitting between them. The germline gives CDR1 MGHRA, CDR2 YSYEKL. The CDR3 extends over 15 amino acids. The DNA for the CDR3 is TGCGCCAGCAGGGACCGTTTGGTGGTGGGGGACGAGCAGTACTTC. This translates into CASRDRLVVGDEQYF.

The V and J genes are TRBV9 and TRBJ1-1; D call uncertain. Trimming shortened V by 3 bases and J by 1 base, and 13 bases separated the two germline ends. This CDR3 is 15 amino acids long. Germline loops: CDR1 SGDLS, CDR2 YYNGEE. The DNA for the CDR3 is TGTGCCAGCAGCGCTGGTTCAACCCCGAACACTGAAGCTTTCTTT. Residues: CASSAGSTPNTEAFF.

This clone was recorded once. This chain connects TRBV27 to TRBJ1-2; 7 positions agree with TRBD1. CDR3 length: 13 residues. J lost 6 bases, V lost 5 bases, and 6 bases had no gene match. Germline V gives CDR1 MNHEY, CDR2 SMNVEV (reference sequence). This CDR3 is CASSPDRVNGYTF. As DNA, the CDR3 is TGTGCCAGCAGTCCAGACAGGGTGAATGGCTACACCTTC.

The chain links TRBV5-6 to TRBJ1-2; no reliable D call. Germline CDR1 and CDR2: SGHDT and YYEEEE. The CDR3 runs to 15 residues. Trimming pared 0 bases from V and 7 bases from J, leaving 16 bases between. The CDR3 DNA reads TGTGCCAGCAGCTTGGTGGAGGGTGGGGTCGGTGGCTACACCTTC. Its translation is CASSLVEGGVGGYTF.

The rearrangement links TRBV12-3 or TRBV12-4 to TRBJ1-1, with D perhaps TRBD1 (6 bases). V gave up 3 bases and J gave up 10 bases, with 15 bases separating them. The CDR3 totals 13 residues. The CDR3 loop is CASSLHGGGAAFF. In DNA form, the CDR3 reads TGTGCCAGCAGTTTGCATGGCGGGGGCGCAGCTTTCTTT.

The V call is TRBV2, the J call TRBJ1-5, with D perhaps matching TRBD1 (6 bases). Germline V gene lookup returns CDR1 SNHLY and CDR2 FYNNEI. Trimming pared 6 bases from V and 9 bases from J, leaving 12 bases between. This CDR3 contains 12 residues. The CDR3 loop is CASSTDRPPQHF. The CDR3, as DNA: TGTGCCAGCAGCACGGACAGACCGCCCCAGCATTTT. Looking up the rest from reference TRBV2 and TRBJ1-5 gives the full variable domain: EPEVTQTPSHQVTQMGQEVILRCVPISNHLYFYWYRQILGQKVEFLVSFYNNEISEKSEIFDDQFSVERPDGSNFTLKIRSTKLEDSAMYFCASSTDRPPQHFGDGTRLSIL.

The rearrangement joins TRBV4-1 to TRBJ2-1; the match to TRBD2 covers 7 bases. Germline V gene lookup returns CDR1 MGHRA and CDR2 YSYEKL. The J segment lost 7 bases and the V segment lost 2 bases, leaving 8 bases of the junction unmatched. CDR3 size: 15 residues. The CDR3, as DNA: TGCGCCAGCAGCCAACCCGGACTAGTTGGAAATGAGCAGTTCTTC. Translation: CASSQPGLVGNEQFF.

The chain recombines TRBV11-1 with TRBJ2-7; D call uncertain. Trimming removed 5 bases at V and 6 bases at J, with 11 bases between. CDR1 and CDR2 (germline): SGHAT, FQDESV (reference sequence). The CDR3 covers 12 residues. The CDR3 here is CASSEDSAEQYF. For the CDR3, the DNA is TGTGCCAGCAGCGAGGATAGTGCCGAGCAGTACTTC. The entire variable domain, with the rest obtained from reference TRBV11-1 and TRBJ2-7, is as follows: EAEVAQSPRYKITEKSQAVAFWCDPISGHATLYWYRQILGQGPELLVQFQDESVVDDSQLPKDRFSAERLKGVDSTLKIQPAELGDSAMYLCASSEDSAEQYFGPGTRLTVT.